The 19 T cell receptor beta chains listed next were all sequenced from one sample in a study of T-cell memory formation after mild COVID-19. TCRdb ran MiXCR on the 5' RACE reads and lists one entry per CDR3 protein. Of 55,000 to 70,000 distinct CDR3 sequences listed, around a quarter are singletons. Sequencing was done on a sample of PBMCs or a T cell subset sorted from them (not recorded which). These receptors all stem from a man younger than 35 who had mild COVID-19 (a few samples of this study predate the infection). Cell type and time point are not known.

This clonotype turned up a few times. This rearrangement joins TRBV4-2 to TRBJ2-7; tentatively, D is TRBD2 (6 bases). Trimming stripped 1 base from V and 4 bases from J, with 11 bases between. The CDR3 length is 14 residues. In germline, CDR1 is LGHNA, CDR2 YNFKEQ. CDR3 sequence reads: CASSQGAGDYEQYV. As DNA, the CDR3 is TGTGCCAGCAGCCAAGGAGCGGGCGATTACGAGCAGTACGTC.

This chain uses TRBV14 with TRBJ2-1; D gene uncertain. Germline V CDR1 and CDR2: SGHDN, FVKESK. V gave up 6 bases and J gave up 2 bases, with 11 bases separating them. The CDR3 extends over 14 amino acids. CDR3 nucleotides: TGTGCCAGCAGGTACGTCTCGACCTACAATGAGCAGTTCTTC. Amino acids: CASRYVSTYNEQFF.

This clonotype was seen a few times. As DNA, the CDR3 is TGCGCCAGCAGTGATGCAGGCCTCACTGAAGCTTTCTTT. Its translation: CASSDAGLTEAFF. The rearrangement joins TRBV10-2 to TRBJ1-1; no reliable D call. The CDR3 covers 13 residues. Germline loops: CDR1 WSHSY, CDR2 SAAADI. V lost 3 bases to trimming and J lost 4 bases, with 9 bases between them.

V is TRBV2 and J is TRBJ1-1; weak D call: TRBD1 (5 bases). CDR3 size: 11 residues. The V gene's germline CDR1 is SNHLY and CDR2 FYNNEI. V was trimmed by 10 bases and J by 8 bases, leaving 14 bases between them. The CDR3 spells CAIPPGAEAFF. The CDR3 nucleotides are TGTGCCATCCCTCCCGGGGCAGAAGCTTTCTTT. The variable domain in full, completed from reference TRBV2 and TRBJ1-1, reads EPEVTQTPSHQVTQMGQEVILRCVPISNHLYFYWYRQILGQKVEFLVSFYNNEISEKSEIFDDQFSVERPDGSNFTLKIRSTKLEDSAMYFCAIPPGAEAFFGQGTRLTVV.

This chain joins TRBV4-1 and TRBJ1-2; the D is unclear. The CDR3 length is 13 residues. Per the germline V gene, CDR1 is MGHRA and CDR2 is YSYEKL. V dropped 2 bases and J dropped 7 bases, with 11 bases sitting between them. This chain's CDR3 is CASSQPGASGYTF. CDR3 bases: TGCGCCAGCAGCCAACCGGGAGCTAGTGGCTACACCTTC.

This clonotype was detected a few times. The V and J genes are TRBV13 and TRBJ1-2, with D tentatively TRBD1 (5 bases). Trimming removed 2 bases from V and 2 bases from J, with 24 bases in between. Germline CDR1 reads PRHDT; CDR2 reads FYEKMQ (reference sequence). The CDR3 consists of 19 residues. CDR3 amino acids: CASSLMGWGWGVSNYGYTF. Here the CDR3 DNA reads TGTGCCAGCAGCTTAATGGGATGGGGGTGGGGAGTCTCCAACTATGGCTACACCTTC. Full variable domain (rest looked up from reference TRBV13 and TRBJ1-2): AAGVIQSPRHLIKEKRETATLKCYPIPRHDTVYWYQQGPGQDPQFLISFYEKMQSDKGSIPDRFSAQQFSDYHSELNMSSLELGDSALYFCASSLMGWGWGVSNYGYTFGSGTRLTVV.

J is TRBJ2-2 and V is TRBV24-1; 10 bases agree with TRBD1. Looked up from germline, CDR1 is KGHDR and CDR2 is SFDVKD. The CDR3 runs 20 residues. V was clipped by 2 bases and J by 2 bases; unmatched bases: 13. CDR3 bases: TGTGCCACCAGTGATTCCGTATTCCCTGGACAGGGGGGTAACACCGGGGAGCTGTTTTTT. Amino acids: CATSDSVFPGQGGNTGELFF.

This clonotype was detected only a few times. The J gene is TRBJ2-2, the V gene TRBV27, with unresolved D. The V and J ends lost 5 bases and 4 bases respectively, with 17 bases between them. The germline V gene encodes CDR1 MNHEY and CDR2 SMNVEV (reference sequence). The length of the CDR3 is 16 residues. The CDR3 nucleotides read TGTGCCAGCAGTCCCCCCGGCCGGGTGGGCACCGGGGAGCTGTTTTTT. Translating it yields CASSPPGRVGTGELFF.

CDR3 sequence (DNA): TGTGCCAGCAGCCCCGGACCCACCCGCTCCTACGAGCAGTACGTC. The encoded protein is CASSPGPTRSYEQYV. The rearrangement uses TRBV6-5 and TRBJ2-7, with D hard to call. From germline, CDR1 is MNHEY and CDR2 SVGAGI. Trimming stripped 6 bases from V and 0 bases from J, with 15 bases between. The CDR3 is made up of 15 amino acids.

This clonotype has more than one count but fewer than ten. The chain joins TRBV10-3 to TRBJ1-1; TRBD1 matches 7 bases. The V gene's germline CDR1 is ENHRY and CDR2 SYGVKD. Trimming removed 7 bases from V and 4 bases from J; junction bases left unmatched: 6. This CDR3 is built from 13 residues. The CDR3 sequence: CAIKETGFTEAFF. In DNA, the CDR3 is TGTGCCATCAAGGAGACAGGGTTCACTGAAGCTTTCTTT.

The rearrangement joins TRBV11-2 to TRBJ2-3; D is ambiguous. This CDR3 region has 12 residues. V shed 7 bases and J shed 6 bases, with 11 bases lying between them. Germline V gives CDR1 SGHAT, CDR2 FQNNGV. CDR3 region: CASTWALDTQYF. CDR3 DNA: TGTGCCAGCACATGGGCCTTGGATACGCAGTATTTT.

This clonotype was observed at least ten times. The CDR3 loop reads CASSRAGQGIEQYF. CDR3 coding DNA: TGTGCCAGTTCCAGGGCCGGACAGGGGATCGAGCAGTACTTC. This chain uses TRBV12-3 or TRBV12-4 with TRBJ2-7; 9 nucleotides line up with TRBD1. J was trimmed by 6 bases and V by 9 bases; bases with no gene match: 12. CDR3 length: 14 amino acids.

J is TRBJ2-1 and V is TRBV7-2; possible D gene TRBD2, 7 bases. V was trimmed by 1 base and J by 8 bases, leaving 15 bases between them. CDR1 and CDR2 from the germline V gene are SGHTA and FQGNSA. This CDR3 spans 15 amino acids. For the CDR3, the DNA is TGTGCCAGCAGCTTAGGTGGGGGGGCCGTCGATGAGCAGTTCTTC. This translates into CASSLGGGAVDEQFF.

Written as DNA, the CDR3 is TGCGCCAGCAGCCAAGGCCGAGGACAGGGTGCGACCCAGTACTTC. Protein: CASSQGRGQGATQYF. The chain combines TRBV4-1 with TRBJ2-5; 8 bases agree with TRBD1. This CDR3 has 15 residues. The V and J ends lost 1 base and 7 bases, in that order; junction bases with no gene match: 8. Germline V gene sequence: CDR1 MGHRA, CDR2 YSYEKL.

The V gene is TRBV7-8, the J gene TRBJ2-3; D unclear. The CDR3 runs to 14 residues. V was shortened by 7 bases and J by 1 base, with 12 bases between the two germline ends. The germline V gene has CDR1 SGHVS and CDR2 FQNEAQ. CDR3 sequence (DNA): TGTGCCAGCACTTCTTCGCAGGGCACAGATACGCAGTATTTT. This sequence encodes CASTSSQGTDTQYF.

This clonotype turned up a few times. This sequence joins TRBV5-1 and TRBJ2-1; D might be TRBD2 (6 bases). The V gene lost 7 bases and the J gene lost 0 bases, with 14 bases spanning the gap. Germline-derived CDR1 and CDR2 are SGHRS and YFSETQ. The CDR3 sequence is 15 residues long. The CDR3: CASSLAVLSYNEQFF. The CDR3 nucleotides read TGCGCCAGCTCCTTAGCGGTCCTCTCCTACAATGAGCAGTTCTTC.

The genes are TRBV4-1 and TRBJ2-1; D might be TRBD2 (5 bases). Germline lookup yields CDR1 MGHRA and CDR2 YSYEKL. The CDR3 has 16 amino acids. V was shortened by 0 bases and J by 7 bases, with 16 bases between the two germline ends. As DNA, the CDR3 is TGCGCCAGCAGCCAAGATTCGGGGTCCCTTAGGAATGAGCAGTTCTTC. It yields the protein CASSQDSGSLRNEQFF.

The CDR3 DNA reads as TGTGCCACCCGTGTTGTCAACACCGGGGAGCTGTTTTTT. It translates to CATRVVNTGELFF. The chain carries TRBV27 and TRBJ2-2; no firm D call. CDR1 and CDR2 (germline): MNHEY, SMNVEV (reference sequence). This CDR3 spans 13 amino acids. V lost 10 bases to trimming and J lost 2 bases, with 11 bases between them.

This chain links TRBV5-1 with TRBJ2-7; D is possibly TRBD1 (5 bases). This CDR3 is 14 amino acids long. The germline CDR1 and CDR2 sequences are SGHRS and YFSETQ. V lost 1 base to trimming and J lost 1 base, with 9 bases between them. This CDR3 reads CASSLQGLSYEQYF. The CDR3 nucleotides are TGCGCCAGCAGCTTGCAGGGCCTATCCTACGAGCAGTACTTC.